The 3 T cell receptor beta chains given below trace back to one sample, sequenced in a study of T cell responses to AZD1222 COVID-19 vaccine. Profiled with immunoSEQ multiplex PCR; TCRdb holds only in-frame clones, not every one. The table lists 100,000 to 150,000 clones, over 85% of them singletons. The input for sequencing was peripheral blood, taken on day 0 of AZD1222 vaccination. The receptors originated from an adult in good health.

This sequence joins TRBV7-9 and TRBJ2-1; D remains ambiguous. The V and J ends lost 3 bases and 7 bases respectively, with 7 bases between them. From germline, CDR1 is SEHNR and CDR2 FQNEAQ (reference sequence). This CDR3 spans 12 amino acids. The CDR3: CASSLASNEQFF. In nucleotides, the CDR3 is TGTGCCAGCAGCTTGGCTAGTAATGAGCAGTTCTTC.

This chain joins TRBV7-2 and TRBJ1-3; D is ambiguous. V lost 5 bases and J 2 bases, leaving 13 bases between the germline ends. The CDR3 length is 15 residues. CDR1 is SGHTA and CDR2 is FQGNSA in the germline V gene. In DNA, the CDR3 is TGTGCCAGCAGCCTAAAGACCGGGACTGGAAACACCATATATTTT. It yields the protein CASSLKTGTGNTIYF.

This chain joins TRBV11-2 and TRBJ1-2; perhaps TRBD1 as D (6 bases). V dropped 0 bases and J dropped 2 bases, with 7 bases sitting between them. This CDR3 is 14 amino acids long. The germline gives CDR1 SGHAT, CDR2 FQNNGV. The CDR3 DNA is TGTGCCAGCAGCTTAGAGCAGGGGAACTATGGCTACACCTTC. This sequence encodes CASSLEQGNYGYTF. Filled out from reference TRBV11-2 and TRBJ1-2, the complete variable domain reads EAGVAQSPRYKIIEKRQSVAFWCNPISGHATLYWYQQILGQGPKLLIQFQNNGVVDDSQLPKDRFSAERLKGVDSTLKIQPAKLEDSAVYLCASSLEQGNYGYTFGSGTRLTVV.